The entry below gives a single TCR beta chain sequence along with its context. The data derive from a study of blood T cell repertoires in COVID-19. Study-level background: Some COVID-19 samples were acute and others convalescent; all came from the United States, Italy and Spain. From T cells, B-cell-depleted T cells, or PBMCs came the material, which was cDNA or gDNA.

This CDR3 spans 14 amino acids. Germline V CDR1 and CDR2: MNHEY, SVGAGI. J gave up 14 bases and V 6 bases, and 9 bases lay outside the gene matches. Authors' methods: How many nucleated cells were present was estimated from reference gene primer amplification. Some clones are missing from TCRdb's copy, which holds only in-frame ones; the method was immunoSEQ multiplex PCR. The V and J calls and clone size come from that table; D and trimming were worked out from the DNA. The sample gives hundreds of thousands of clones, 89% of which show up once; about 3% is in the top ten. Seattle researchers signed up patients amid active infection and tracked them longitudinally.

The sample consisted of peripheral blood. The TCR was taken from a woman in her 30s with COVID-19, enrolled during active disease. The chain joins TRBV6-5 to TRBJ2-1; 14 bases align to TRBD2. CDR3 nucleotides: TGTGCCAGCAGACCTCCGGGACTAGCGGGGGCCGAGTTCTTC. Translated: CASRPPGLAGAEFF.